A selection of T cell receptor beta chains follows, all from one sample in a study of shared T cell receptors in the human thymus. Generated by immunoSEQ multiplex PCR, the TCRdb table keeps only in-frame clones and is missing some. Counted here are about 730,000 clones, roughly 85% occurring once; the ten biggest clones make up around 0.0099%. These data were also filed under a second study, of human thymus T cells.

Sequenced: thymocytes. The receptor set was obtained from a girl under two years old with a congenital heart defect. The CDR3 runs from the conserved cysteine through the conserved F or W. A D gene is named only where the DNA matches it firmly. Only some rows state a clone size, as once, few, many or a class for expanded clones.

v_gene,j_gene,d_gene,abundance,CDR3aa,CDR3nt
TRBV25-1,TRBJ1-1,TRBD1,NA,CASTQQGARGTEAFF,TGTGCCAGCACGCAACAGGGGGCAAGGGGCACTGAAGCTTTCTTT
TRBV19,TRBJ2-7,NA,NA,CASAPLASGSYEQYF,TGTGCCAGTGCCCCTCTCGCGTCAGGCTCCTACGAGCAGTACTTC
TRBV2,TRBJ2-7,TRBD1,NA,CASRRTGDTYPTYEQYF,TGTGCCAGCAGAAGGACAGGGGACACATACCCTACCTACGAGCAGTACTTC
TRBV11-2,TRBJ1-4,NA,NA,CASSLGLNQPGEKLFF,TGTGCCAGCAGCTTAGGCCTTAATCAACCGGGTGAAAAACTGTTTTTT
TRBV29-1,TRBJ2-1,TRBD2,NA,CSLDMVPSGDRNEQFF,TGCAGCCTCGATATGGTCCCTAGCGGGGATCGGAATGAGCAGTTCTTC
TRBV5-1,TRBJ2-4,TRBD2,NA,CASSLELAGGRWAKNIQYF,TGCGCCAGCAGCTTGGAGCTAGCGGGGGGGCGGTGGGCCAAAAACATTCAGTACTTC
TRBV30,TRBJ1-2,TRBD1,NA,CAWSVHDRVYYGYTF,TGTGCCTGGAGTGTACATGACAGGGTTTACTATGGCTACACCTTC
TRBV6-5,TRBJ1-6,NA,NA,CASGHCRGAPLHF,TGTGCCAGCGGACACTGCAGGGGCGCACCCCTCCACTTT
TRBV12-5,TRBJ2-4,TRBD1,NA,CASGFSGQTIF,TGTGCTAGTGGTTTCTCGGGACAGACGATCTTC
TRBV6-5,TRBJ1-2,NA,NA,CASSYSRRDYGYTF,TGTGCCAGCAGTTACTCCAGGCGGGACTATGGCTACACCTTC
TRBV14,TRBJ2-7,TRBD1,NA,CASSQAKGGTGGERYF,TGTGCCAGCAGCCAAGCAAAGGGGGGGACAGGGGGAGAGCGGTACTTC
TRBV7-6,TRBJ1-1,TRBD1,NA,CASSLPGQGAAYTEAFF,TGTGCCAGCAGCCTCCCGGGACAGGGGGCCGCTTACACTGAAGCTTTCTTT
TRBV7-8,TRBJ1-1,NA,few,CASSPLSVEGSTEAFF,TGTGCCAGCAGCCCCCTCTCGGTTGAGGGTAGCACTGAAGCTTTCTTT
TRBV4-3,TRBJ2-7,TRBD1,NA,CASSNNWTGSYEQYF,TGCGCCAGCAGCAACAATTGGACAGGTTCCTACGAGCAGTACTTC
TRBV7-2,TRBJ2-2,TRBD1,NA,CASSSRTGGVLLNTGELFF,TGTGCCAGCAGCTCCCGGACAGGGGGCGTTCTACTTAACACCGGGGAGCTGTTTTTT
TRBV28,TRBJ2-7,NA,NA,CASSLRIYEQYF,TGTGCCAGCAGTCTACGCATATACGAGCAGTACTTC
TRBV4-3,TRBJ2-3,TRBD2,once,CASSQRAGGRTDTQYF,TGCGCCAGCAGCCAACGGGCGGGGGGGCGCACAGATACGCAGTATTTT
TRBV4-3,TRBJ1-2,TRBD1,NA,CASSQDRDRGNIGYTF,TGCGCCAGCAGCCAAGATCGGGACAGGGGGAATATTGGCTACACCTTC
TRBV19,TRBJ1-2,TRBD1,NA,CASSIGAGGSNYGYTF,TGTGCCAGCAGTATAGGGGCAGGGGGCAGCAACTATGGCTACACCTTC
TRBV5-6,TRBJ1-3,TRBD1,once,CASRRGQGEGGNTIYF,TGTGCCAGCCGGAGAGGCCAGGGGGAAGGTGGAAACACCATATATTTT
TRBV7-6,TRBJ2-1,TRBD2,NA,CASSRLAGGQNEQFF,TGTGCCAGCAGCCGACTAGCGGGGGGGCAAAATGAGCAGTTCTTC
TRBV5-1,TRBJ2-3,NA,NA,CASRTRAGGRIDTQYF,TGCGCCAGCAGAACAAGGGCAGGGGGGCGAATAGATACGCAGTATTTT
TRBV9,TRBJ1-3,TRBD1,once,CASSPGTGRDRSGNTIYF,TGTGCCAGCAGCCCTGGGACAGGGCGAGACCGTTCTGGAAACACCATATATTTT
TRBV19,TRBJ2-7,NA,NA,CASSMGEKGDVGTNEQYF,TGTGCCAGTAGTATGGGGGAGAAGGGGGACGTGGGGACTAACGAGCAGTACTTC
TRBV4-1,TRBJ2-1,TRBD2,NA,CASSQDSEAGGQGEQFF,TGCGCCAGCAGCCAAGATAGTGAAGCGGGGGGGCAAGGTGAGCAGTTCTTC
TRBV6-1,TRBJ1-2,NA,NA,CASSAHRDSGYTF,TGTGCCAGCAGTGCCCATAGGGACTCCGGCTACACCTTC
TRBV5-6,TRBJ1-3,NA,NA,CASSLEQISGNTIYF,TGTGCCAGCAGCTTGGAGCAAATCTCTGGAAACACCATATATTTT
TRBV2,TRBJ1-2,NA,once,CASRITGILSLDGYIF,TGTGCCAGCAGGATTACAGGGATATTATCCTTGGATGGCTACATCTTC
TRBV5-6,TRBJ2-2,NA,NA,CASSLRAGQPGELFF,TGTGCCAGCAGCTTGCGGGCAGGGCAACCCGGGGAGCTGTTTTTT
TRBV18,TRBJ1-2,TRBD1,NA,CASSTGQGIYGYTF,TGTGCCAGCTCGACGGGACAGGGGATCTATGGCTACACCTTC
TRBV27,TRBJ2-7,NA,NA,CASSMVPTGFYEQYF,TGTGCCAGCAGTATGGTCCCGACAGGTTTCTACGAGCAGTACTTC
TRBV6-1,TRBJ1-5,TRBD1,once,CASSEGGTADHF,TGTGCCAGCAGTGAAGGGGGGACAGCCGACCATTTT
TRBV10-2,TRBJ2-7,TRBD1,NA,CASSLQGAREQYF,TGCGCCAGCAGTTTACAGGGGGCGCGCGAGCAGTACTTC
TRBV11-2,TRBJ1-1,NA,NA,CASSLGITRGGGEAFF,TGTGCCAGCAGCTTAGGGATTACTCGAGGGGGTGGTGAAGCTTTCTTT
TRBV6-1,TRBJ1-2,NA,NA,CATIPTAPRYGYTF,TGTGCCACAATCCCAACAGCTCCTCGCTATGGCTACACCTTC
TRBV6-1,TRBJ1-5,NA,few,CASATGLTGLQPQHF,TGTGCCAGCGCTACAGGGTTAACCGGCCTCCAGCCCCAGCATTTT
TRBV27,TRBJ2-1,TRBD1,NA,CASRMTGGRNEQFF,TGTGCCAGCAGGATGACAGGGGGCCGCAATGAGCAGTTCTTC
TRBV19,TRBJ2-7,TRBD1,NA,CASSIKGQGEEQYF,TGTGCCAGTAGTATTAAGGGACAGGGAGAGGAGCAGTACTTC
TRBV5-4,TRBJ1-2,NA,NA,CASSLGGLRLSDGYTF,TGTGCCAGCAGCTTGGGGGGACTCCGGCTATCTGATGGCTACACCTTC
TRBV5-1,TRBJ2-1,NA,NA,CASSLVQGRPGGQFF,TGCGCCAGCAGCTTGGTTCAGGGGCGGCCGGGTGGTCAGTTCTTC
TRBV29-1,TRBJ1-1,TRBD1,NA,CSVGGQGARGEAFF,TGCAGCGTTGGGGGGCAGGGGGCGCGGGGGGAAGCTTTCTTT
TRBV7-9,TRBJ1-1,NA,NA,CASSSQGSTEAFF,TGTGCCAGCAGCAGTCAGGGAAGCACTGAAGCTTTCTTT
TRBV30,TRBJ1-2,TRBD1,few,CAWSVGWGQGHRNYGYTF,TGTGCCTGGAGTGTCGGTTGGGGACAGGGGCATCGTAACTATGGCTACACCTTC
TRBV6-1,TRBJ1-5,NA,NA,CASTPGLNQPQHF,TGTGCCAGCACCCCAGGGTTGAATCAGCCCCAGCATTTT
TRBV11-2,TRBJ2-3,NA,once,CASSLDGRVAGTDTQYF,TGTGCCAGCAGCTTAGATGGAAGAGTAGCGGGCACAGATACGCAGTATTTT
TRBV19,TRBJ1-5,NA,NA,CASTRRILGNQPQHF,TGTGCCAGTACCCGCAGGATCCTGGGCAATCAGCCCCAGCATTTT
TRBV5-4,TRBJ1-5,NA,few,CASSLPNQPQHF,TGTGCCAGCAGCTTGCCTAATCAGCCCCAGCATTTT
TRBV19,TRBJ1-5,TRBD1,NA,CASSPWTGVDQPQHF,TGTGCCAGTAGTCCTTGGACAGGGGTAGATCAGCCCCAGCATTTT
TRBV25-1,TRBJ1-1,NA,NA,CASTSGQMNTEAFF,TGTGCCAGCACCTCAGGCCAGATGAACACTGAAGCTTTCTTT
TRBV11-2,TRBJ2-1,NA,NA,CASSLLNEQFF,TGTGCCAGCAGCCTACTCAATGAGCAGTTCTTC
TRBV4-1,TRBJ2-5,TRBD2,NA,CASSRSRGVQETQYF,TGCGCCAGCAGCCGATCGCGGGGGGTACAAGAGACCCAGTACTTC
TRBV19,TRBJ2-1,NA,NA,CASSARVGTGNEQFF,TGTGCCAGTAGTGCCCGGGTTGGCACCGGGAATGAGCAGTTCTTC
TRBV6-6,TRBJ1-5,NA,NA,CASTLGIGSNQPQHF,TGTGCCAGCACCCTCGGGATAGGAAGCAATCAGCCCCAGCATTTT
TRBV6-1,TRBJ1-5,NA,NA,CASSDEVGLPNQPQHF,TGTGCCAGCAGTGATGAGGTTGGCCTCCCGAATCAGCCCCAGCATTTT
TRBV27,TRBJ1-2,TRBD1,NA,CASSLSGQVLANYGYTF,TGTGCCAGCAGTTTATCCGGACAGGTTCTAGCTAACTATGGCTACACCTTC
TRBV11-2,TRBJ2-5,TRBD1,NA,CASSSDRGPRDKQETQYF,TGTGCCAGCAGCTCGGACAGGGGACCCCGCGACAAACAAGAGACCCAGTACTTC
TRBV5-5,TRBJ2-2,TRBD1,NA,CASSFYRTGVTGELFF,TGTGCCAGCAGCTTCTATAGGACAGGGGTCACCGGGGAGCTGTTTTTT
TRBV19,TRBJ2-1,TRBD2,NA,CASSIKASGGRDEQFF,TGTGCCAGTAGTATTAAGGCTAGCGGGGGGCGGGATGAGCAGTTCTTC
TRBV28,TRBJ2-5,TRBD1,NA,CASSPYPTGQGREDQYF,TGTGCCAGCAGTCCTTACCCGACGGGACAGGGGAGGGAGGACCAGTACTTC
TRBV5-1,TRBJ2-3,NA,NA,CASSLEPGPTDTQYF,TGCGCCAGCAGCTTGGAACCGGGTCCCACAGATACGCAGTATTTT